This T cell receptor (beta chain) was identified in a study of T cells in Graves' hyperthyroidism and ophthalmopathy. This clonotype came up many times. After removal of 7 bases from V and 4 bases from J, the junction contained 15 bases not matched to a gene. Germline CDR1 and CDR2: MDHEN and SYDVKM. The CDR3 is made up of 16 amino acids. Researchers took RNA transcripts and amplified the TCR beta CDR3 regions from them. An initial round of RT-PCR targeting the TCR CDR3 relied on the HTBI primer set. Each CDR3 protein gets one entry after TCRdb re-called the multiplex PCR reads with MiXCR. The sample has around 370,000 distinct CDR3 sequences, approximately 17% seen once; the top ten hold 35% to 50%.

This chain links TRBV28 with TRBJ1-1, with 7 bases identical to TRBD1. Source material: blood. The source is a man aged 18 to 29 with Graves' ophthalmopathy. CDR3 protein: CASTLREQGRGTEAFF. CDR3 sequence (DNA): TGTGCCAGCACCTTAAGGGAACAGGGGCGCGGCACTGAAGCTTTCTTT.